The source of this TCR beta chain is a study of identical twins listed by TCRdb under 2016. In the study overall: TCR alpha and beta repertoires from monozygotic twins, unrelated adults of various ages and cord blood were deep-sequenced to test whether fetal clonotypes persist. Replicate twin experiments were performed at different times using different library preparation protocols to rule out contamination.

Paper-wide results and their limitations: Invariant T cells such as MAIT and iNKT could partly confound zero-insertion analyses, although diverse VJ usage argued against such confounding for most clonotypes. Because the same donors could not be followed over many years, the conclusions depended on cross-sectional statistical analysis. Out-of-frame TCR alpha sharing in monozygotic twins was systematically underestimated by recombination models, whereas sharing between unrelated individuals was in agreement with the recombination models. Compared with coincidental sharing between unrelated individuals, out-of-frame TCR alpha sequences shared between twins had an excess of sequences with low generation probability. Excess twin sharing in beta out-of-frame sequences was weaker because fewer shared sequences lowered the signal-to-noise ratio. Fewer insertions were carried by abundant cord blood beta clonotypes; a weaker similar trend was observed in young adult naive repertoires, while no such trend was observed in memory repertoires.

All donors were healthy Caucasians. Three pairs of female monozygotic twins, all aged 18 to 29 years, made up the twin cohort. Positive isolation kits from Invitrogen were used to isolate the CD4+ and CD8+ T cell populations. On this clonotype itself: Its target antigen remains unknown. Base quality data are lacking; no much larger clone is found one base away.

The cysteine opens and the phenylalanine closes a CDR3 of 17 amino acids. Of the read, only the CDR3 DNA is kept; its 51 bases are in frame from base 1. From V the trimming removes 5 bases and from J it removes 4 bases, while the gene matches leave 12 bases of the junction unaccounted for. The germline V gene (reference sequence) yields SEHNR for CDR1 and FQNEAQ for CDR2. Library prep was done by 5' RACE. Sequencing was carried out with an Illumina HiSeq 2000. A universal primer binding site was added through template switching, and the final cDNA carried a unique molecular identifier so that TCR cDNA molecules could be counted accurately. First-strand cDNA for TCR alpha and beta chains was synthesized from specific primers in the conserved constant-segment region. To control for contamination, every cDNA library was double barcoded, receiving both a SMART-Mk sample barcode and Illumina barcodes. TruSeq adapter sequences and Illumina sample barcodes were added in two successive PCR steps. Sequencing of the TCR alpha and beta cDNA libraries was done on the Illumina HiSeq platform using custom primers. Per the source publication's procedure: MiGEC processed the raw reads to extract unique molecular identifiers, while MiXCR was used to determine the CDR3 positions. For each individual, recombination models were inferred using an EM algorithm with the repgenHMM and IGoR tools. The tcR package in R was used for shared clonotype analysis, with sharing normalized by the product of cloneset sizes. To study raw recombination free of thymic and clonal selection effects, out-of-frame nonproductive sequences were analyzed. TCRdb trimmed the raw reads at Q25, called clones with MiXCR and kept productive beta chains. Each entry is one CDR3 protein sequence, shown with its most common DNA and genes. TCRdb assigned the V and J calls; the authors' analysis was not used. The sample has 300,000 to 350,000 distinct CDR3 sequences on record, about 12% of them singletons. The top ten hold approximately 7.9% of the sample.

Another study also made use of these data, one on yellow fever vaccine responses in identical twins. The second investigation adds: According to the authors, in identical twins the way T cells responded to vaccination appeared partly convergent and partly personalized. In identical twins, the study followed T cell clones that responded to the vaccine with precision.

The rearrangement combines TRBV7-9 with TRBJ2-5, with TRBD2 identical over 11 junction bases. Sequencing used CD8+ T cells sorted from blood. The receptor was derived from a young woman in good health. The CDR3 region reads CASSTGGWTSGRETQYF. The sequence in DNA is TGTGCCAGCAGCACTGGAGGCTGGACTAGCGGGCGAGAGACCCAGTACTTC.